The T cell receptor (beta chain) described here comes from a study of blood T cell repertoires in COVID-19 (dated by TCRdb to the early 2020s). Notes on the research overall: The collaborator samples originated in the United States, Italy and Spain and spanned the acute and convalescent phases of COVID-19. The material from the prospective study consisted of cDNA or gDNA derived from T cells, B-cell-depleted T cells, or PBMCs. Deeply sampled blood TCRbeta repertoires from subjects exposed to, actively infected with, or recovered from COVID-19 were included in the dataset. The repertoires were released in a freely available public database intended as a resource for research on the immune response to SARS-CoV-2. The samples were drawn from two sources: the first 160 participants of the ongoing ImmuneRACE study, and some 1,300 subjects contributed by 6 global collaborators. Nearly every sample came with metadata listing a de-identified subject ID, COVID-19 status, age in years and sex. Where available, HLA class I and class II types were obtained from metadata supplied by the sample provider rather than from assay-based typing.

The collaborating institutions used their own protocols to collect whole blood in K2EDTA tubes. For TCRbeta analysis, collaborator samples were shipped as frozen whole blood, as isolated PBMCs, or as DNA extracted from either sample type. Germline trimming: 10 bases from V, 3 bases from J; junction bases outside gene matches: 6. The CDR3 goes from the cysteine to the phenylalanine over 15 residues. CDR3 DNA is the only sequence kept; it has 45 bases, read in frame from the first base. CDR1 and CDR2, looked up from the germline V gene, are KGHDR and SFDVKD. Concerning this clone: Its antigen is not yet known. Base qualities were left out, and no much larger clone turns up one base away.

Broader findings and caveats from the paper: The amount of clinical and demographic metadata varied by source and participant and was provided uncurated.

TCRbeta CDR3 regions were amplified from genomic DNA using the immunoSEQ Assay, a bias-controlled multiplex PCR. The original pipeline was this. The number of nucleated cells in each sample was estimated by amplification of reference gene primers within the assay. Sequence reads were collapsed and filtered to measure the absolute abundance of every unique TCRbeta CDR3 rearrangement. For each sample, productive Simpson clonality was calculated by taking the square root of Simpson's diversity index across productive rearrangements. TCRdb's version of the immuneACCESS table is confined to in-frame rearrangements and falls short of the full clone set. An unresolved V gene accounts for under half of the shortfall where checked; the remainder is of unknown origin. V and J calls and clone size are given by that table; D and trimming were obtained from the DNA. This sample is represented by 44,000 or so clones; about 86% of them were singletons. 8.5% to 10% of the sample rests with the top ten.

The rearranged chain carries TRBV24-1 and TRBJ2-3; TRBD2 fits 13 bases in the junction. The sequence came from a human donor in a cohort sampled during active COVID-19. Sample: peripheral blood. The sequence in DNA is TGTGCCACAGCGACTAGCGGGGGGCGGACAGATACGCAGTATTTT. Its protein reads: CATATSGGRTDTQYF.